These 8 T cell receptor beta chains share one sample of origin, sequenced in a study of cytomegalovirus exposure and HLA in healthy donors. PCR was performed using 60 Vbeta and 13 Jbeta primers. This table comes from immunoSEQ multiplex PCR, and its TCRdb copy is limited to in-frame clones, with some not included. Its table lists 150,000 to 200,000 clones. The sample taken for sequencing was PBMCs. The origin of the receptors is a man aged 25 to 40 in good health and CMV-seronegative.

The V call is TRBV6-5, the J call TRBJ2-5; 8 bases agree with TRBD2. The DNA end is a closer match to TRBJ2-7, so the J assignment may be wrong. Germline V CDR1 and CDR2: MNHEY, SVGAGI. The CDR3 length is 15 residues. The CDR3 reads CASSYSGLAIYEQYF. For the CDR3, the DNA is TGTGCCAGCAGTTACTCAGGACTAGCTATCTACGAGCAGTACTTC.

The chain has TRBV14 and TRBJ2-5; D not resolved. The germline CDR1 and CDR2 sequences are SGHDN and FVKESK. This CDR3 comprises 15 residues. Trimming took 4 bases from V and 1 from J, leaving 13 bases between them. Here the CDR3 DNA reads TGTGCCAGCAGCCCCATATTTAGCCTCCAAGAGACCCAGTACTTC. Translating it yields CASSPIFSLQETQYF. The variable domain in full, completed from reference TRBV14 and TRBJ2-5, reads EAGVTQFPSHSVIEKGQTVTLRCDPISGHDNLYWYRRVMGKEIKFLLHFVKESKQDESGMPNNRFLAERTGGTYSTLKVQPAELEDSGVYFCASSPIFSLQETQYFGPGTRLLVL.

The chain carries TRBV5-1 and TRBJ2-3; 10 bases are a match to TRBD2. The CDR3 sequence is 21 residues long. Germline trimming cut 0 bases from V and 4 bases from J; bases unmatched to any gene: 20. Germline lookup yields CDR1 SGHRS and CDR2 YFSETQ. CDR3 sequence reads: CASSLAGGPLGTSDLADTQYF. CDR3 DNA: TGCGCCAGCAGCTTGGCCGGGGGACCACTCGGGACTAGCGATTTGGCAGATACGCAGTATTTT.

The CDR3 loop is CASSLVFLGQGRSGYTF. The CDR3 region has the DNA TGTGCCAGCAGCTTAGTGTTCTTAGGGCAGGGGCGTTCGGGCTACACCTTC. The chain links TRBV7-2 to TRBJ1-2, with D perhaps TRBD1 (6 bases). CDR1 is SGHTA, CDR2 FQGNSA, per germline. The V and J ends lost 1 base and 8 bases respectively, with 23 bases between them. This CDR3 comprises 17 residues. The full variable domain, in which reference TRBV7-2 and TRBJ1-2 provide the parts outside the CDR3, is GAGVSQSPSNKVTEKGKDVELRCDPISGHTALYWYRQSLGQGLEFLIYFQGNSAPDKSGLPSDRFSAERTGGSVSTLTIQRTQQEDSAVYLCASSLVFLGQGRSGYTFGSGTRLTVV.

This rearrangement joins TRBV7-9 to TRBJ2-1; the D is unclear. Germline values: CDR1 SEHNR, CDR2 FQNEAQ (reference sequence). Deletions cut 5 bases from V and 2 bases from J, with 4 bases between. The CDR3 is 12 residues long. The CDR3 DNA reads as TGTGCCAGCAGCCCTGCCTACAATGAGCAGTTCTTC. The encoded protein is CASSPAYNEQFF.

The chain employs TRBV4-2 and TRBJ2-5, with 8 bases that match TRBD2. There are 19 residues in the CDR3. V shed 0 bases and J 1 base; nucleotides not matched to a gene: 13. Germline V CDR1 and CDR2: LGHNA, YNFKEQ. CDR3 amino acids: CASSQDLGGGAGGQETQYF. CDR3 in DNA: TGTGCCAGCAGCCAAGACTTGGGAGGAGGGGCGGGGGGCCAAGAGACCCAGTACTTC.

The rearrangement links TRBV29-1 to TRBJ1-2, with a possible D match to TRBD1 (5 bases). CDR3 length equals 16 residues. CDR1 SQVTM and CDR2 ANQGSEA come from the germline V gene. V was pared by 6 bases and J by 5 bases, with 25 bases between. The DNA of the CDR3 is TGCAGCGTAGGGGAGGGAGCTTACTCCGCTGCTTATGGCTACACCTTC. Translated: CSVGEGAYSAAYGYTF.

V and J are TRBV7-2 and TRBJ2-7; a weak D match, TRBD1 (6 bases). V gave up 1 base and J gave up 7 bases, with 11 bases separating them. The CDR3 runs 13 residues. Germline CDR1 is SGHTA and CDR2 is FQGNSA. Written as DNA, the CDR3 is TGTGCCAGCAGCTTAGTTCACGGGACAGAGCAGTACTTC. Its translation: CASSLVHGTEQYF. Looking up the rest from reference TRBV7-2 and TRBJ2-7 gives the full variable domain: GAGVSQSPSNKVTEKGKDVELRCDPISGHTALYWYRQSLGQGLEFLIYFQGNSAPDKSGLPSDRFSAERTGGSVSTLTIQRTQQEDSAVYLCASSLVHGTEQYFGPGTRLTVT.